The entry that follows covers one TCR beta chain sequence. This clonotype appeared many times. Its antigen is not yet known. No per-base quality is available; no much larger clone lies one base away. This sample was taken from a study of CD8+CD57+ T cells in acquired aplastic anemia (dated by TCRdb to the late 2010s). About the investigation overall: DNA extracted from sorted CD4+ and CD8+ cells had a mean of roughly 3 ug, with a range of roughly 0.17 to 27.4 ug. Healthy donor samples averaged roughly 9.9 million reads for CD4+ and 11 million to 12 million for CD8+ cells. Paper-wide results and their limitations: Around 27 CD8+ CDR3 sequences were shared between patients and controls but appeared highly expressed in patients and within their immunodominant clones. Patients and healthy controls showed no significant difference in CD8+ Simpson's diversity (P=0.060).

In this study, sorted CD4+ and CD8+ T cells from the blood of healthy subjects and of severe aplastic anemia patients had their TCR repertoires deep-sequenced. Ficoll-Paque density gradient centrifugation was used to isolate peripheral blood mononuclear cells. Before DNA was extracted, CD4+ and CD8+ T cells were sorted using either FACS or magnetic beads. V sheds 2 bases and J sheds 5 bases, leaving 13 bases between their ends. Reading from cysteine to phenylalanine, the CDR3 counts 15 amino acids. Only CDR3 DNA is held: 45 bases, read in frame from base 1. The germline V gene yields MNHNS for CDR1 and SASEGT for CDR2. TCR beta VDJ combination and CDR3 sequence profiling used genomic DNA as the template. TCR repertoire sequencing was run on an Illumina HiSeq 2000. The study's own analysis went as follows. Repertoires were assessed using TRBV/TRBJ rearrangement plots, CDR3 size and DJ length profiles, and Simpson's diversity index. The immunodominant clone was defined as the most abundant DNA sequence in deep sequencing data. CDR3 amino acid sequences were checked for sharing across subjects and were also compared against the VDJdb database and published repertoires. TCRdb redid the processing of the public reads, applying fastp at Q25 and MiXCR, and retained in-frame beta chains. Each record represents a unique CDR3 protein, reported with the most common genes and DNA among its rows. TCRdb's processing, not the authors' own work, is the source of the V and J calls. The sample table records hundreds of thousands of distinct CDR3 sequences; 65% to 80% of these occur just once. 4% of the sample rests with the top ten.

The rearrangement combines TRBV6-1 with TRBJ1-5; the D gene remains uncertain. This clonotype originated in a human donor in good health, serving as a control. The specimen was sorted CD4+, CD8+, or CD8+CD57+ T cells (not recorded which) from PBMCs. The CDR3 is CASSESVRFDQPQHF. The nucleotide sequence reads TGTGCCAGCAGTGAAAGTGTCCGATTCGATCAGCCCCAGCATTTT.